These 18 T cell receptor beta chains were all obtained from the same sample, sequenced in a study of response to subunit inactivated influenza vaccine. TCRdb passed the RT-PCR reads through MiXCR, listing each CDR3 protein once. The sample records some 570,000 distinct CDR3 sequences, around 11% being singletons. The same specimen was also included in a second study, on T cells expressing NK-cell markers. According to that study: With UMIs, 5'RACE template switching was used to make TCR beta cDNA.

The source material was PBMCs from blood, sampled on the day of vaccination. These TCRs come from a man aged 45-60 years who received an inactivated influenza vaccine.

This clonotype was seen many times. J is TRBJ2-2 and V is TRBV12-3 or TRBV12-4, with 13 bases lining up with TRBD2. The CDR3 is made up of 17 amino acids. Unmatched junction bases numbered 5, after V lost 3 bases and J lost 4 bases. CDR3 bases: TGTGCCAGCAGTTTTGGACTAGCGGGGGATATCACCGGGGAGCTGTTTTTT. It translates to CASSFGLAGDITGELFF.

This clonotype showed up just a few times. The CDR3 coding sequence is TGCGCCAGCAGATACGAACCGACGACGATATACGAGCAGTACTTC. This sequence encodes CASRYEPTTIYEQYF. The chain recombines TRBV5-1 with TRBJ2-7, with D uncertain. Trimming took off 5 bases at V and 4 bases at J, with 19 bases between the two ends. Germline CDR1 is SGHRS and CDR2 is YFSETQ. The CDR3 runs to 15 residues.

V gene TRBV28 combines with J gene TRBJ2-1; no clear D. The V end lost 4 bases, the J end lost 5 bases, and 21 bases lay between the germline ends. The CDR3 spans 17 residues. Germline values: CDR1 MDHEN, CDR2 SYDVKM. CDR3 DNA: TGTGCCAGCAGTTCCCCGTATCTTGTGCTATCCAACAATGAGCAGTTCTTC. Amino acid sequence: CASSSPYLVLSNNEQFF.

To note about this clonotype: A much larger clone differs from this one at a single base, so this may be a read error. The chain uses TRBV5-5 and TRBJ2-4; possibly TRBD1 for D (5 bases). Germline values: CDR1 SGHKS, CDR2 YYEKEE (reference sequence). The CDR3 runs to 15 residues. The CDR3 coding sequence is TGTGCCAGCAGCTTGACAGGCGTGGCCAAAAACATGCAGTACTTC. Encoded protein: CASSLTGVAKNMQYF.

V is TRBV4-3 and J is TRBJ2-7; unclear D gene. The germline V and J ends were trimmed by 2 bases and 1 base, with 9 bases remaining between them. This CDR3 is 14 amino acids long. Per germline, CDR1 LGHNA and CDR2 YSLEER. The chain's CDR3 is CASSQSTGSYEQYF. The CDR3 DNA follows: TGCGCCAGCAGCCAATCGACTGGTTCCTACGAGCAGTACTTC.

This clonotype was detected only a few times. The J gene is TRBJ1-6, the V gene TRBV20-1; D ambiguous. V was cut by 4 bases and J by 11 bases, with 9 bases left in between. Per the germline V gene, CDR1 is DFQATT and CDR2 is SNEGSKA (reference sequence). The CDR3 totals 11 residues. The CDR3 region has the DNA TGCAGTGCTACCCGGGATCCACCCCTCCACTTT. It encodes CSATRDPPLHF.

The CDR3 nucleotides are TGTGCCAGCAGCCAATACCGGGCCACCTCCTACGAGCAGTACTTC. This codes for CASSQYRATSYEQYF. This sequence joins TRBV11-2 and TRBJ2-7; unclear D gene. Germline assignment: CDR1 SGHAT and CDR2 FQNNGV. There are 15 residues in the CDR3. V was clipped by 5 bases and J by 0 bases, with 14 bases between them.

This clonotype was seen more than once but under ten times. The J gene is TRBJ2-1, the V gene TRBV6-5, with 8 bases aligning to TRBD2. J lost 7 bases, V lost 0 bases, and 2 bases had no gene match. CDR3 length equals 14 residues. Germline assignment: CDR1 MNHEY and CDR2 SVGAGI. CDR3 sequence (DNA): TGTGCCAGCAGTTACTCGACGGGGGGGAATGAGCAGTTCTTC. Amino acids: CASSYSTGGNEQFF.

This clonotype was seen ten or more times. The V and J genes are TRBV20-1 and TRBJ2-4; no definite D call. This CDR3 region has 15 residues. Germline V gene data show CDR1 as DFQATT and CDR2 as SNEGSKA (reference sequence). V lost 8 bases and J 0 bases, leaving 17 bases between the germline ends. CDR3 nucleotide sequence: TGCAGTCCGTTGAGTTCCACTCTAGCCAAAAACATTCAGTACTTC. Translation gives CSPLSSTLAKNIQYF.

The chain has TRBV7-6 and TRBJ1-4; D is uncertain. The V gene's germline CDR1 is SGHVS and CDR2 FNYEAQ. V lost 6 bases and J 3 bases, leaving 14 bases between the germline ends. The CDR3 covers 15 residues. The CDR3 sequence is CASRQNTAANEKLFF. DNA of the CDR3: TGTGCCAGCAGACAAAATACCGCAGCTAATGAAAAACTGTTTTTT.

The chain employs TRBV29-1 and TRBJ2-2; D call uncertain. The CDR3 length is 14 residues. Germline loops: CDR1 SQVTM, CDR2 ANQGSEA. V lost 4 bases to trimming and J lost 5 bases, with 14 bases between them. The CDR3 DNA is TGCAGCGTTGTCACGGATCTCCTGACCGGGGAGCTGTTTTTT. Its translation is CSVVTDLLTGELFF.

This clonotype was detected a few times. This chain links TRBV20-1 with TRBJ2-7; the D gene is possibly TRBD1 (5 bases). The V gene lost 2 bases and the J gene lost 2 bases, with 19 bases spanning the gap. The germline V gene encodes CDR1 DFQATT and CDR2 SNEGSKA (reference sequence). The CDR3 is 16 residues long. The CDR3 here is CSARLTRAGNPYEQYF. DNA of the CDR3: TGCAGTGCTAGACTAACCCGGGCAGGGAACCCCTACGAGCAGTACTTC.

In regard to this clonotype: A read error may account for a junction end that differs from germline. The J gene is TRBJ1-3, the V gene TRBV12-3 or TRBV12-4; no firm D call. The CDR3 consists of 15 residues. CDR3 bases: TGTGTCAGCAGTTTAGGACCGCTCTCTGGAAACACCATATATTTT. As protein: CVSSLGPLSGNTIYF.

Ten or more counts support this clonotype. The CDR3 loop reads CASSLGTGLLYNEQFF. DNA for the CDR3: TGTGCCAGCAGCCTTGGGACAGGGTTACTGTACAATGAGCAGTTCTTC. The chain employs TRBV5-6 and TRBJ2-1; TRBD1 agrees at 9 bases. In germline, CDR1 is SGHDT, CDR2 YYEEEE. V shed 4 bases, J shed 4 bases, and the junction held 9 bases outside the gene matches. This CDR3 is built from 16 residues.

This rearrangement joins TRBV4-1 to TRBJ2-3; D is perhaps TRBD1 (5 bases). Germline V gene sequence: CDR1 MGHRA, CDR2 YSYEKL. The CDR3 has 14 residues. Trimming shortened V by 0 bases and J by 4 bases, and 8 bases separated the two germline ends. CDR3 sequence: CASSQDSRADTQYF. The CDR3 DNA reads as TGCGCCAGCAGCCAAGACAGCAGGGCAGATACGCAGTATTTT.

The chain couples TRBV5-4 to TRBJ2-1; TRBD2 matches at 8 bases. V lost 0 bases, J lost 9 bases, and 5 bases stayed unmatched. Germline CDR1 SGHNT, CDR2 YYREEE (reference sequence). The CDR3 sequence is 14 residues long. The CDR3 nucleotides read TGTGCCAGCAGCTTGGTCGGACTAGCTGTTGAGCAGTTCTTC. Its protein product is CASSLVGLAVEQFF.

The chain links TRBV29-1 to TRBJ2-7; 10 bases match TRBD1. The junction had 8 bases not matched to a gene; V was cut back by 3 bases and J by 3 bases. CDR1 is SQVTM, CDR2 ANQGSEA, per germline. This CDR3 has 15 residues. The CDR3 loop reads CSVEGTGEFGYEQYF. The CDR3 DNA sequence: TGCAGCGTTGAGGGGACAGGGGAATTTGGCTACGAGCAGTACTTC.

The chain has TRBV2 and TRBJ2-2; D is perhaps TRBD1 (5 bases). The germline V gene encodes CDR1 SNHLY and CDR2 FYNNEI. There are 15 residues in the CDR3. Trimming cost V 4 bases and J 2 bases, with 11 bases left between them. The CDR3 nucleotides read TGTGCCAGCAGTGTGCAGGGTACTAACACCGGGGAGCTGTTTTTT. It yields the protein CASSVQGTNTGELFF.